Described below is a single TCR beta chain sequence and its context. Its antigen is as yet unknown. This CDR3 contains 16 residues. Germline lookup yields CDR1 MGHRA and CDR2 YSYEKL. Trimming removed 1 base from V and 4 bases from J, with 16 bases in between. Making use of molecular barcodes, quantitative 5'-RACE generated TCR beta libraries. TCRdb re-called the 5' RACE reads through MiXCR, storing one row per CDR3 protein. The sample includes approximately 100,000 distinct CDR3 sequences, roughly 8.3% of them seen just once. The record originates from a study of CD8 T cells in ankylosing spondylitis. Notes on the study in general: Prior work had noted some motif variants in reactive arthritis blood and synovial fluid.

The gene calls are TRBV4-1 and TRBJ1-2; no firm D call. This sequence was found in a male donor with ankylosing spondylitis or in good health (not recorded which). Source material: blood, either unsorted or a sorted T cell fraction (not recorded which). The chain's CDR3 is CASSQGPRSNGYGYTF. DNA for the CDR3: TGCGCCAGCAGCCAAGGGCCTCGGTCGAACGGCTATGGCTACACCTTC.